The 6 T cell receptor beta chains reported below all come from one sample, sequenced in a study of shared clonotypes between healthy human individuals. Method: immunoSEQ multiplex PCR; TCRdb's copy keeps in-frame clones and lacks some. The top ten hold approximately 1.5% of the sample, which has around 1 million clones, around 80% seen once. What was sequenced was memory CD4+ T cells sorted from blood. Subset indicated: CD45RA-negative fraction. The receptors were sampled from a man younger than 30 in good health.

The rearrangement uses TRBV6-6 and TRBJ2-3, with 9 nucleotides matching TRBD2. With V trimmed by 7 bases and J by 5 bases, 13 bases remained unmatched. CDR1 and CDR2 from the germline V gene are MNHNY and SVGAGI (reference sequence). The CDR3 is 16 residues long. The CDR3 DNA follows: TGTGCCAGCAAACCCCCCCTAGCGGGGTGGGTAGATACGCAGTATTTT. The encoded protein is CASKPPLAGWVDTQYF.

Many counts were recorded for this clone. The same CDR3 arises from other DNA sequences in this sample as well. The chain carries TRBV7-9 and TRBJ1-1, with D unclear. Looked up from germline, CDR1 is SEHNR and CDR2 is FQNEAQ (reference sequence). The CDR3 has 13 residues. The V gene lost 3 bases and the J gene lost 0 bases, with 5 bases spanning the gap. In nucleotides, the CDR3 is TGTGCCAGCAGCTTGGATATGAACACTGAAGCTTTCTTT. Translated, it gives CASSLDMNTEAFF.

This chain uses TRBV18 with TRBJ2-6, with D hard to call. Germline CDR1 reads KGHSH; CDR2 reads LQKENI. This CDR3 spans 16 amino acids. Trimming took 6 bases from V and 0 from J, leaving 12 bases between them. The chain's CDR3 is CASSPEIPSGANVLTF. CDR3 coding DNA: TGTGCCAGCTCCCCGGAGATACCCTCTGGGGCCAACGTCCTGACTTTC.

This clone was seen repeatedly, ten times or more. The CDR3 spells CASSWVVRGEQFF. CDR3 sequence (DNA): TGTGCCAGTTCTTGGGTGGTACGCGGTGAGCAGTTCTTC. The genes are TRBV19 and TRBJ2-1; D is uncertain. The CDR3 has 13 residues. V was cut by 8 bases and J by 9 bases, with 17 bases left in between. From germline, CDR1 is LNHDA and CDR2 SQIVND (reference sequence).

The chain joins TRBV5-4 to TRBJ1-2; D possibly corresponds to TRBD1 (6 bases). CDR1 SGHNT and CDR2 YYREEE come from the germline V gene (reference sequence). The CDR3 has 17 residues. Deletions cut 4 bases from V and 4 bases from J, with 23 bases between. The CDR3 sequence: CASSKGGPQGQGYGYTF. The CDR3 coding sequence is TGTGCCAGCAGCAAGGGCGGCCCACAGGGCCAGGGCTATGGCTACACCTTC.

This clone was seen a single time. The DNA of the CDR3 is TGCGCCAGCAGCCAAGCTCTAGCGGGAGTTTCTGATACGCAGTATTTT. It codes for CASSQALAGVSDTQYF. This chain connects TRBV4-3 to TRBJ2-3; 10 bases map to TRBD2. The ends lost 1 base at V and 6 bases at J; junction bases unmatched: 7. The CDR3 spans 16 residues. The germline CDR1 and CDR2 sequences are LGHNA and YSLEER.